Listed below are T cell receptor beta chains from one sample, sequenced in a study of glioma-infiltrating T cells after dendritic cell vaccination. The assay was immunoSEQ multiplex PCR, and TCRdb's table has in-frame clones only and misses some. Of fewer than 85,000 clones detected, approximately 80% appear once; the ten largest clones hold around 1.9%. Sequenced here: blood, sampled before dendritic cell vaccination. These receptors were taken from a human donor with glioblastoma. CDR3s include the opening cysteine and the closing phenylalanine or tryptophan. Each record gives: D gene, V gene, clone size, J gene, CDR3 DNA, CDR3 protein. D genes are given only for firm matches. A row's size may be missing; if present it is once, few, many or a size class.

D: NA
V: TRBV4-1
size: few
J: TRBJ1-6
DNA: TGCGCCAGCAAGCCCAGCGCAACCTATAATTCACCCCTCCACTTT
CDR3: CASKPSATYNSPLHF

D: NA
V: TRBV7-2
size: NA
J: TRBJ1-1
DNA: TGTGCCAGCAGCTATCGGGGGGGGAGCACTGAAGCTTTCTTT
CDR3: CASSYRGGSTEAFF

D: NA
V: TRBV20-1
size: NA
J: TRBJ2-3
DNA: TGCAGTGCTAACTCACCAGATACGCAGTATTTT
CDR3: CSANSPDTQYF

D: TRBD2
V: TRBV19
size: NA
J: TRBJ2-1
DNA: TGTGCCAGTAGTATAGGGACCGCTAGCGGGAGTCGCAATGAGCAGTTCTTC
CDR3: CASSIGTASGSRNEQFF

D: NA
V: TRBV7-9
size: few
J: TRBJ2-1
DNA: TGTGCCAGCAGCACGAAGAGTGTGCCCTACAATGAGCAGTTCTTC
CDR3: CASSTKSVPYNEQFF

D: NA
V: TRBV5-4
size: NA
J: TRBJ1-1
DNA: TGTGCCAGCAGCGACATGGGTACATCCGCTGGGAGGGCTTTCTTT
CDR3: CASSDMGTSAGRAFF

D: TRBD2
V: TRBV5-6
size: NA
J: TRBJ2-4
DNA: TGTGCCAGCAGCTTAGCTAGCGGGGGCAACATTCAGTACTTC
CDR3: CASSLASGGNIQYF

D: TRBD1
V: TRBV6-1
size: NA
J: TRBJ2-7
DNA: TGTGCCAGCAGTGAAACTTGGGACAGCATCTACGAGCAGTACTTC
CDR3: CASSETWDSIYEQYF

D: TRBD1
V: TRBV5-6
size: NA
J: TRBJ2-1
DNA: TGTGCCAGCAGCTTATTGAGAACAGGGGGCGCTTCCTACAATGAGCAGTTCTTC
CDR3: CASSLLRTGGASYNEQFF

D: NA
V: TRBV7-9
size: NA
J: TRBJ2-1
DNA: TGTGCCAGCAGCTTGAGAACTAGCTCACACAATGAGCAGTTCTTC
CDR3: CASSLRTSSHNEQFF

D: NA
V: TRBV6-6
size: NA
J: TRBJ1-5
DNA: TGTGCCAGCAGTGTTTATGATCAGCCCCAGCATTTT
CDR3: CASSVYDQPQHF

D: NA
V: TRBV27
size: NA
J: TRBJ1-4
DNA: TGTGCCGGCAGGACAGCACAGACTAATGAAAAACTGTTTTTT
CDR3: CAGRTAQTNEKLFF

D: NA
V: TRBV7-2
size: NA
J: TRBJ1-1
DNA: TGTGCCAGCAGCCACTTAAGGGGGTCGGCTTTCTTT
CDR3: CASSHLRGSAFF

D: NA
V: TRBV6-1
size: NA
J: TRBJ1-5
DNA: TGTGCCAGCAGCGGGAGTATCAATCAGCCCCAGCATTTT
CDR3: CASSGSINQPQHF

D: NA
V: TRBV6-5
size: NA
J: TRBJ2-7
DNA: TGTGCCAGCAGTGAAAGTTCGGCGGGACACGAGCAGTACTTC
CDR3: CASSESSAGHEQYF

D: NA
V: TRBV18
size: NA
J: TRBJ1-1
DNA: TGTGCCAGCTCCGAGAGGGATACTGAAGCTTTCTTT
CDR3: CASSERDTEAFF

D: NA
V: TRBV5-1
size: NA
J: TRBJ1-5
DNA: TGCGCCAGCAGCTTGGGGACGGGGGGCAATCAGCCCCAGCATTTT
CDR3: CASSLGTGGNQPQHF

D: NA
V: TRBV14
size: NA
J: TRBJ1-1
DNA: TGTGCCAGCAGCCAAGATCGTCTGAACACTGAAGCTTTCTTT
CDR3: CASSQDRLNTEAFF

D: TRBD1
V: TRBV6-5
size: once
J: TRBJ2-1
DNA: TGTGCCAGCAACATAAAACAGGGGGATGAGCAGTTCTTC
CDR3: CASNIKQGDEQFF

D: TRBD1
V: TRBV5-4
size: NA
J: TRBJ2-1
DNA: TGTGCCAGCAGCCCCCCGGACAGGAGCGAGCAGTTCTTC
CDR3: CASSPPDRSEQFF